This T cell receptor beta chain comes out of a study of identical twins. Study results and caveats: Where out-of-frame alpha sequences were twin-shared, they showed excess low generation probability.

Regarding this clonotype: The antigen is undetermined.

Between the trimmed V and J ends, which lost 5 bases and 1 base, there was a span of 12 bases. This CDR3 is built from 14 residues. From germline, CDR1 is ENHRY and CDR2 SYGVKD. TCRdb analysed the 5' RACE reads with MiXCR anew, one entry per CDR3 protein. This table holds about 490,000 distinct CDR3 sequences, about 15% found once. These data also featured in a second study, about yellow fever vaccine responses in identical twins.

The sample comprised CD4+ T cells sorted from blood. The genes are TRBV10-3 and TRBJ2-7; tentatively, D is TRBD2 (6 bases). The clonotype originates from a woman between 18 and 29 years old in good health. CDR3 protein: CAISSGTESYEQYF. The DNA for the CDR3 is TGTGCCATCAGTTCCGGGACTGAGTCCTACGAGCAGTACTTC.